The rows below give T cell receptor beta chains drawn from one sample of a study of vaccination effects on CD4 cells after COVID-19. Data came from immunoSEQ multiplex PCR; TCRdb stores just in-frame clones and leaves some out. Of approximately 78,000 clones in the sample, about 81% were seen once. These receptors are not linked to any known antigen. Sample: CD4+ T cells from PBMCs cultured with HCoV-229E spike peptides, taken after COVID-19 vaccination. All receptors derive from a human donor who received a COVID-19 vaccine. The CDR3 runs from the conserved cysteine through the conserved F or W. A D gene is named only where the DNA matches it firmly. Size is omitted from some rows. Given values are once, few, many or a class for expanded clones.

size: NA; J: TRBJ1-2; D: NA; V: TRBV18; DNA: TGTGCCAGCTCACCAAGCAGAACTAACTATGGCTACACCTTC; CDR3: CASSPSRTNYGYTF
size: NA; J: TRBJ2-1; D: NA; V: TRBV19; DNA: TGTGCCAGTAGCAATATGGCGCGTAACAATGAGCAGTTCTTC; CDR3: CASSNMARNNEQFF
size: few; J: TRBJ1-1; D: TRBD1; V: TRBV6-5; DNA: TGTGCCAGCAGATCCGGGACAGGGAACACTGAAGCTTTCTTT; CDR3: CASRSGTGNTEAFF
size: NA; J: TRBJ1-2; D: TRBD1; V: TRBV5-1; DNA: TGCGCCAGCAGCCCCGGGACAGGGAATGGCTACACCTTC; CDR3: CASSPGTGNGYTF
size: NA; J: TRBJ2-1; D: TRBD2; V: TRBV7-2; DNA: TGTGCCAGCAGCTCCTCTAGGGGGGCGGGAGGTGAGCAGTTCTTC; CDR3: CASSSSRGAGGEQFF
size: NA; J: TRBJ2-2; D: NA; V: TRBV6-5; DNA: TGTGCCAGCAGTTACTCATTAGGACCCACCGGGGAGCTGTTTTTT; CDR3: CASSYSLGPTGELFF
size: NA; J: TRBJ2-5; D: TRBD1; V: TRBV10-1; DNA: TGCGCCAGCAGTGAAGGGACAGCCCAAGAGACCCAGTACTTC; CDR3: CASSEGTAQETQYF
size: NA; J: TRBJ1-2; D: NA; V: TRBV28; DNA: TGTGCCAGCAGCCCCGGGACCCCGCCCGGGAGCACCTTC; CDR3: CASSPGTPPGSTF
size: NA; J: TRBJ1-1; D: NA; V: TRBV19; DNA: TGTGCCAGTCGGACAGCGAACACTGAAGCTTTCTTT; CDR3: CASRTANTEAFF
size: NA; J: TRBJ2-1; D: NA; V: TRBV29-1; DNA: TGCAGCGTTCGGGCAGGCAGGTTAAATGAGCAGTTCTTC; CDR3: CSVRAGRLNEQFF
size: few; J: TRBJ1-2; D: NA; V: TRBV3-1/TRBV3-2; DNA: TGTGCCAGCAGCCAACTTTCGGGGGGCTACACCTTC; CDR3: CASSQLSGGYTF
size: NA; J: TRBJ2-4; D: TRBD1; V: TRBV5-4; DNA: TGTGCCAGCAGCTTGGGTACAGGGGTATATAGTAAAAACATTCAGTACTTC; CDR3: CASSLGTGVYSKNIQYF
size: NA; J: TRBJ1-1; D: NA; V: TRBV23-1; DNA: TGCGCCAGCAGTCGACCGCTCCCACCCACCCGCACTGAAGCTTTCTTT; CDR3: CASSRPLPPTRTEAFF
size: few; J: TRBJ1-5; D: NA; V: TRBV19; DNA: TGTGCCAGTAGTATTGGAGGGACAAACAATCAGCCCCAGCATTTT; CDR3: CASSIGGTNNQPQHF
size: NA; J: TRBJ1-6; D: NA; V: TRBV3-1/TRBV3-2; DNA: TGTGCCAGCAGCCTACAGGGAGGTAACGATTCACCCCTCCACTTT; CDR3: CASSLQGGNDSPLHF
size: NA; J: TRBJ2-5; D: TRBD2; V: TRBV4-2; DNA: TGTGCCAGCAGCCCGTATCGGGGGGGGTTGTTGGAGACCCAGTACTTC; CDR3: CASSPYRGGLLETQYF
size: NA; J: TRBJ1-5; D: NA; V: TRBV19; DNA: TGTGCCAGTAGTATAGGACTTTATAGCAATCAGCCCCAGCATTTT; CDR3: CASSIGLYSNQPQHF
size: NA; J: TRBJ1-1; D: NA; V: TRBV4-1; DNA: TGCGCCAGCAGCCACACCATTCTCACTAAAAGGGACACTGAAGCTTTCTTT; CDR3: CASSHTILTKRDTEAFF
size: NA; J: TRBJ2-6; D: TRBD2; V: TRBV7-6; DNA: TGTGCCAGCAGCCTAGCGGATTCTGGGGCCAACGTCCTGACTTTC; CDR3: CASSLADSGANVLTF
size: NA; J: TRBJ1-5; D: NA; V: TRBV19; DNA: TGTGCCAGTAGTTACAGGGCCGATCAGCCCCAGCATTTT; CDR3: CASSYRADQPQHF
size: NA; J: TRBJ2-3; D: TRBD1; V: TRBV11-1; DNA: TGTGCCAGCAGCTTCCAGGGGGCAGATACGCAGTATTTT; CDR3: CASSFQGADTQYF
size: NA; J: TRBJ2-5; D: NA; V: TRBV11-3; DNA: TGTGCCAGCGAAGGAGGGGAGACCCAGTACTTC; CDR3: CASEGGETQYF
size: NA; J: TRBJ2-3; D: NA; V: TRBV5-5; DNA: TGTGCCAGCAGCTTGGGGGCCCCCCACACAGATACGCAGTATTTT; CDR3: CASSLGAPHTDTQYF
size: NA; J: TRBJ2-2; D: NA; V: TRBV29-1; DNA: TGCAGCGCCGCCCAGTATTTGGGGGAGCTGTTTTTT; CDR3: CSAAQYLGELFF
size: NA; J: TRBJ1-5; D: TRBD1; V: TRBV7-2; DNA: TGTGCCAGCAGCCTGACAGGGGGTCAGCAGCCCCAGCATTTT; CDR3: CASSLTGGQQPQHF
size: NA; J: TRBJ2-1; D: TRBD1; V: TRBV5-4; DNA: TGTGCCAGCAGCACGCACCGGGACAGGGGAGACAATGAGCAGTTCTTC; CDR3: CASSTHRDRGDNEQFF
size: NA; J: TRBJ1-2; D: TRBD1; V: TRBV7-2; DNA: TGTGCCAGCAGCTTAATAAGGGGACGGACAGGGGACTATGGCTACACCTTC; CDR3: CASSLIRGRTGDYGYTF
size: NA; J: TRBJ2-1; D: NA; V: TRBV6-6; DNA: TGTGCCAGCAGTTACACGGGGTTCCGCAATGAGCAGTTCTTC; CDR3: CASSYTGFRNEQFF
size: NA; J: TRBJ2-6; D: TRBD1; V: TRBV5-5; DNA: TGTGCCAGCAGCTCGACAGGGGCCCCTGGGGCCAACGTCCTGACTTTC; CDR3: CASSSTGAPGANVLTF
size: NA; J: TRBJ1-5; D: NA; V: TRBV28; DNA: TGTGCCAGCTATAGCAATCAGCCCCAGCATTTT; CDR3: CASYSNQPQHF
size: few; J: TRBJ2-3; D: NA; V: TRBV7-2; DNA: TGTGCCAGCAGCTTTAGTGCCACCCCAGATACGCAGTATTTT; CDR3: CASSFSATPDTQYF
size: NA; J: TRBJ1-4; D: NA; V: TRBV5-6; DNA: TGTGCCAGCAGCTTGCTAGGGGAGGAAAAACTGTTTTTT; CDR3: CASSLLGEEKLFF
size: NA; J: TRBJ1-1; D: TRBD1; V: TRBV6-6; DNA: TGTGCCAGCAGTTACTCGTCCAGGGGGTGGACTGAAGCTTTCTTT; CDR3: CASSYSSRGWTEAFF
size: NA; J: TRBJ2-2; D: NA; V: TRBV19; DNA: TGTGCCGCGGGGCCGATAAGAGCCGGGGAGCTGTTTTTT; CDR3: CAAGPIRAGELFF
size: NA; J: TRBJ1-1; D: NA; V: TRBV4-2; DNA: TGTGCCAGCAGCCAAGATCCTGGGGTGGGGAACACTGAAGCTTTCTTT; CDR3: CASSQDPGVGNTEAFF
size: few; J: TRBJ1-5; D: TRBD1; V: TRBV18; DNA: TGTGCCAGCTCACCGAGCCCAGGGGGCTCTTATAGCAATCAGCCCCAGCATTTT; CDR3: CASSPSPGGSYSNQPQHF
size: NA; J: TRBJ2-1; D: TRBD2; V: TRBV24-1; DNA: TGTGCCACCAGTGACGGCGGGGGGGCCCTTGAGCAGTTCTTC; CDR3: CATSDGGGALEQFF
size: NA; J: TRBJ1-1; D: NA; V: TRBV7-3; DNA: TGTGCCAGCAGCTTAGGGGCGTCGAACACTGAAGCTTTCTTT; CDR3: CASSLGASNTEAFF
size: NA; J: TRBJ1-2; D: TRBD1; V: TRBV6-2/TRBV6-3; DNA: TGTGCCAGCAGCGCGACAGGGCCAAACTATGGCTACACCTTC; CDR3: CASSATGPNYGYTF
size: NA; J: TRBJ2-3; D: TRBD1; V: TRBV2; DNA: TGTGCCAGCAGTGGGACAGGGGCCGGGGATACGCAGTATTTT; CDR3: CASSGTGAGDTQYF
size: NA; J: TRBJ2-3; D: TRBD1; V: TRBV2; DNA: TGTGCCAGCAGGGACAGGGGGCGCACAGATACGCAGTATTTT; CDR3: CASRDRGRTDTQYF